This is a list of T cell receptor beta chains from one sample in a study of Graves' ophthalmopathy and Graves' hyperthyroidism. Each CDR3 protein gets one entry after TCRdb re-called the multiplex PCR reads with MiXCR. The sample has approximately 160,000 distinct CDR3 sequences, around two fifths seen once; the top ten hold 8% to 10%. The source material was peripheral blood. The receptor set was obtained from a man aged 25 to 45 with Graves' ophthalmopathy. Both conserved end residues are part of each CDR3. D genes are given only for firm matches. Size is stated for part of the rows, as once, few or many counts, or as a class when the clone is expanded.

size	V	length	D	J	CDR3	DNA
few	TRBV6-2/TRBV6-3	16	NA	TRBJ1-2	CASSSTWGWSNYGYTF	TGTGCCAGCAGTTCCACCTGGGGTTGGTCGAACTATGGCTACACCTTC
NA	TRBV7-2	14	TRBD1	TRBJ2-7	CASRPGQGRYEQYF	TGTGCCAGCCGCCCCGGACAGGGGAGGTACGAGCAGTACTTC
many	TRBV28	11	NA	TRBJ2-7	CASASSYEQYF	TGTGCCTCAGCTAGCTCCTACGAGCAGTACTTC
NA	TRBV28	16	TRBD1	TRBJ2-7	CASSSPGTGFSYEQYF	TGTGCCAGCAGTTCCCCCGGGACAGGTTTCTCCTACGAGCAGTACTTC
NA	TRBV7-6	16	TRBD2	TRBJ2-7	CASSLYSGTPNYEQYF	TGTGCCAGCAGCCTATATAGCGGGACCCCAAATTACGAGCAGTACTTC
many	TRBV7-2	14	TRBD1	TRBJ1-2	CASSQDYRGPGYTF	TGTGCCAGCAGCCAAGATTACAGGGGTCCTGGCTACACCTTC
many	TRBV19	14	NA	TRBJ1-1	CASSIRALVAEAFF	TGTGCCAGTAGTATAAGGGCGCTGGTCGCTGAAGCTTTCTTT
many	TRBV11-3	17	TRBD2	TRBJ2-5	CASSLGLAGAGEETQYF	TGTGCCAGCAGCCTGGGACTAGCGGGAGCGGGAGAAGAGACCCAGTACTTC
many	TRBV11-3	14	NA	TRBJ1-1	CASSLNRIGTEAFF	TGTGCCAGCAGCTTAAACAGGATCGGGACTGAAGCTTTCTTT
many	TRBV12-3/TRBV12-4	15	TRBD1	TRBJ2-5	CASSKRTGFQETQYF	TGTGCCAGCAGTAAGCGGACAGGTTTCCAAGAGACCCAGTACTTC
many	TRBV19	12	NA	TRBJ1-2	CASSIPNYGYTF	TGTGCCAGTAGTATCCCGAACTATGGCTACACCTTC
NA	TRBV12-3/TRBV12-4	13	TRBD1	TRBJ2-7	CASTRDRSTEQYF	TGTGCCAGCACCCGGGACAGGAGCACCGAGCAGTACTTC
many	TRBV10-3	13	TRBD1	TRBJ2-7	CAITRTGYDEQYF	TGTGCCATCACCCGGACAGGGTACGACGAGCAGTACTTC
NA	TRBV6-1	15	NA	TRBJ2-4	CASSTRTRGGEVQYF	TGTGCCAGCAGTACCCGCACCCGGGGTGGGGAGGTTCAGTACTTC
NA	TRBV7-9	15	TRBD2	TRBJ2-7	CASSFSASGANEQYF	TGTGCCAGCAGCTTCTCGGCTAGCGGGGCCAACGAGCAGTACTTC
few	TRBV11-2	16	NA	TRBJ2-7	CASSLKQGLLPYEQYF	TGTGCCAGCAGCCTCAAACAGGGACTACTACCCTACGAGCAGTACTTC
many	TRBV28	14	NA	TRBJ1-2	CASSELTGPYGYTF	TGTGCCAGCAGCGAACTCACAGGGCCCTATGGCTACACCTTC
many	TRBV6-2/TRBV6-3	13	NA	TRBJ1-2	CARLPRSPYGYTF	TGTGCCCGGCTGCCTAGAAGTCCCTATGGCTACACCTTC
NA	TRBV30	13	TRBD1	TRBJ1-1	CASRTGSGTGAFF	TGTGCCTCTCGGACAGGGTCGGGGACTGGAGCTTTCTTT
NA	TRBV6-5	13	NA	TRBJ1-6	CAVPAERNSPLHF	TGTGCCGTCCCTGCGGAGAGGAATTCACCCCTCCACTTT
many	TRBV12-3/TRBV12-4	13	NA	TRBJ2-2	CASSQGDTGELFF	TGTGCCAGCAGCCAAGGGGACACCGGGGAGCTGTTTTTT
NA	TRBV6-2/TRBV6-3	13	NA	TRBJ1-5	CASSYLHNQPQHF	TGTGCCAGCAGTTACCTGCACAATCAGCCCCAGCATTTT
NA	TRBV6-1	11	NA	TRBJ1-1	CATELGTEAFF	TGTGCCACAGAGCTTGGAACTGAAGCTTTCTTT
NA	TRBV12-3/TRBV12-4	13	NA	TRBJ1-1	CASTTGGWTEAFF	TGTGCCAGCACTACCGGGGGTTGGACTGAAGCTTTCTTT
NA	TRBV28	18	TRBD2	TRBJ2-7	CASSLPTTSGRASYEQYF	TGTGCCAGCAGTTTACCTACGACTAGCGGGAGGGCCTCTTACGAGCAGTACTTC
many	TRBV9	16	NA	TRBJ1-1	CASSVEPQGVNAEAFF	TGTGCCAGCAGCGTAGAGCCACAGGGTGTTAACGCTGAAGCTTTCTTT
few	TRBV20-1	12	NA	TRBJ1-6	CSAGLANSPLHF	TGCAGTGCTGGCCTAGCGAATTCACCCCTCCACTTT
many	TRBV30	14	NA	TRBJ2-5	CAWSGGASQETQYF	TGTGCCTGGAGTGGTGGGGCCTCACAAGAGACCCAGTACTTC
many	TRBV6-5	15	NA	TRBJ2-7	CASRPGRSGTYEQYF	TGTGCCTCCCGTCCTGGGCGATCCGGGACCTACGAGCAGTACTTC
many	TRBV12-3/TRBV12-4	15	TRBD1	TRBJ1-1	CASSPKTGGHTEAFF	TGTGCCAGCAGCCCAAAGACAGGGGGCCACACTGAAGCTTTCTTT